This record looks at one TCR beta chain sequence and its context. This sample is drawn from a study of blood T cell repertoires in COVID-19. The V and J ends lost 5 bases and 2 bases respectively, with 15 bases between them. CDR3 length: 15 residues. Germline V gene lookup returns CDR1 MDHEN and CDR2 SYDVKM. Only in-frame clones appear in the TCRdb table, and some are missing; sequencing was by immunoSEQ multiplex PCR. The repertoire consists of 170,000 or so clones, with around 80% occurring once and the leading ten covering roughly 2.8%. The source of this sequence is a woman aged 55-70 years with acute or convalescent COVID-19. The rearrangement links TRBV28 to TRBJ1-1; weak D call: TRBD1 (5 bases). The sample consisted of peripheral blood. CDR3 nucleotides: TGTGCCAGCAGTCTCGGGGGGGAGAGCAACACTGAAGCTTTCTTT. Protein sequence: CASSLGGESNTEAFF. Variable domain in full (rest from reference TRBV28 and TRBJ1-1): DVKVTQSSRYLVKRTGEKVFLECVQDMDHENMFWYRQDPGLGLRLIYFSYDVKMKEKGDIPEGYSVSREKKERFSLILESASTNQTSMYLCASSLGGESNTEAFFGQGTRLTVV.